Listed below are T cell receptor beta chains from one sample, sequenced in a study of beta chain features in type 1 diabetes. Clones were read by immunoSEQ multiplex PCR, and TCRdb kept only the in-frame ones, dropping some. The top ten clones hold about 0.011% of a sample with 250,000 to 300,000 clones, less than 30% of them seen once. The sequenced material came from naive CD4+ T cells from blood. These receptor sequences come from a woman younger than 45 with type 1 diabetes. Both conserved end residues are part of each CDR3. D genes are given only for firm matches. The listing skips clone size in some rows; elsewhere it reads once, few, many or a size class.

.	.	TRBJ2-7	TRBV19	TGTGCCAGTAGTATAAAAGTCAGGTCGTACGAGCAGTACTTC	CASSIKVRSYEQYF
TRBD1	few	TRBJ2-5	TRBV29-1	TGCAGCGTTGTCGGCCAGAGGGACAGGGGCCCGTCGGAGACCCAGTACTTC	CSVVGQRDRGPSETQYF
TRBD2	few	TRBJ2-7	TRBV4-1	TGCGCCAGCAGCCGACTAGCGGGGTCCTACGAGCAGTACTTC	CASSRLAGSYEQYF
TRBD1	.	TRBJ2-1	TRBV5-1	TGCGCCAGCAGCTTGGCCGACAGGGGTAGGCGGTTCTTC	CASSLADRGRRFF
TRBD2	few	TRBJ2-7	TRBV5-1	TGCGCCAGCAGCTTATTAGCGGGAGGGCCTCGGGAGCAGTACTTC	CASSLLAGGPREQYF
.	.	TRBJ1-1	TRBV19	TGTGCCAGTAGTCCCGGGGGGGGAGTGAACACTGAAGCTTTCTTT	CASSPGGGVNTEAFF
TRBD1	.	TRBJ2-7	TRBV28	TGTGCCAGCATATCCGGGACAGGTGACTACGAGCAGTACTTC	CASISGTGDYEQYF
.	few	TRBJ2-7	TRBV6-6	TGTGCCAGCAGTTACTCCAGATTGAGGGACGAGCAGTACTTC	CASSYSRLRDEQYF
.	few	TRBJ2-7	TRBV7-9	TGTGCCAGCAGCGAATGGACAGTCACCTACGAGCAGTACTTC	CASSEWTVTYEQYF
TRBD2	few	TRBJ2-7	TRBV29-1	TGCAGCGTTGGATGGACTAGCGGGAGGGCGAAAGAGCAGTACTTC	CSVGWTSGRAKEQYF
.	.	TRBJ1-2	TRBV29-1	TGCAGCATGAGCTGGTCGGGAGATAACTATGGCTACACCTTC	CSMSWSGDNYGYTF
TRBD1	few	TRBJ2-2	TRBV30	TGTGCCTGGAGTTCCGGACAGGGGGACACCGGGGAGCTGTTTTTT	CAWSSGQGDTGELFF
.	few	TRBJ1-2	TRBV29-1	TGCAGCGTTGAATCGGGGGATAATGGCTACACCTTC	CSVESGDNGYTF
.	.	TRBJ1-1	TRBV29-1	TGCAGCGTCCTACCATTCGGGGGGCGCTCTGAAGCTTTCTTT	CSVLPFGGRSEAFF
TRBD1	few	TRBJ1-5	TRBV5-1	TGCGCCAGCAGCGGGGGACAGCCAAATCAGCCCCAGCATTTT	CASSGGQPNQPQHF
.	few	TRBJ1-5	TRBV7-2	TGTGCCAGCAGCTTATGGCAGGGGAAACAGCCCCAGCATTTT	CASSLWQGKQPQHF
.	.	TRBJ1-5	TRBV7-9	TGTGCCAGCGGGTCAGGCGCCAGCAATCAGCCCCAGCATTTT	CASGSGASNQPQHF
.	.	TRBJ2-3	TRBV9	TGTGCCAGCAGCCCAGGGGACACAGATACGCAGTATTTT	CASSPGDTDTQYF
TRBD2	.	TRBJ2-1	TRBV27	TGTGCCAGCAGTTATATTGAGCGGGATTTGCAGTTCTTC	CASSYIERDLQFF
TRBD2	.	TRBJ2-7	TRBV5-1	TGCGCCAGCAGCTCCGGGACTAGCGCCCACGAGCAGTACTTC	CASSSGTSAHEQYF
TRBD2	few	TRBJ2-1	TRBV30	TGTGCCTGGAGTGTACGGCGACTAGCGGGAGCTGGTGAGCAGTTCTTC	CAWSVRRLAGAGEQFF
TRBD2	.	TRBJ2-3	TRBV9	TGTGCCAGCAGCGTATCCAGCGGGAGAACAGATACGCAGTATTTT	CASSVSSGRTDTQYF
.	.	TRBJ2-5	TRBV30	TGTGCCTGGAGTCAGGCACAAGAGACCCAGTACTTC	CAWSQAQETQYF
TRBD1	.	TRBJ2-2	TRBV5-1	TGCGCCAGCAGTTCCTTTGACAGGGGAGGCACCGGGGAGCTGTTTTTT	CASSSFDRGGTGELFF
TRBD2	.	TRBJ2-1	TRBV9	TGTGCCAGCAGCCCGGGACTAGCGGGATATGAGCAGTTCTTC	CASSPGLAGYEQFF
TRBD1	.	TRBJ1-2	TRBV5-1	TGCGCCAGCAGCGAACAGGGGGCCGGCGGCTACACCTTC	CASSEQGAGGYTF
.	few	TRBJ1-1	TRBV18	TGTGCCAGCTCACCGGCCACCAACACTGAAGCTTTCTTT	CASSPATNTEAFF
.	few	TRBJ2-7	TRBV18	TGTGCCAGCTCACCAGGCGGGTACGAGCAGTACTTC	CASSPGGYEQYF
.	.	TRBJ2-1	TRBV30	TGTGCCTGGAGTGTGCAATACGGTGAGCAGTTCTTC	CAWSVQYGEQFF
.	.	TRBJ2-7	TRBV30	TGTGCCTGGAGTTTGACGGGGGCCTACGAGCAGTACTTC	CAWSLTGAYEQYF
TRBD1	.	TRBJ1-5	TRBV30	TGTGCCTGGTCGACAGGGGTCAATCAGCCCCAGCATTTT	CAWSTGVNQPQHF
.	.	TRBJ2-7	TRBV29-1	TGCAGCGTTGTTGTAGCCTCACACTCCTACGAGCAGTACTTC	CSVVVASHSYEQYF
TRBD1	.	TRBJ2-1	TRBV5-1	TGCGCCAGCAGCTCGGACAGGGGAGATCATGAGCAGTTCTTC	CASSSDRGDHEQFF
TRBD2	.	TRBJ2-1	TRBV11-3	TGTGCCAGCAGCGCCGCGGGGGGCTCCTACAATGAGCAGTTCTTC	CASSAAGGSYNEQFF
TRBD1	.	TRBJ1-4	TRBV15	TGTGCCACCAGCAGAGTGGGGGTGCTGGGACAGGGTAATGAAAAACTGTTTTTT	CATSRVGVLGQGNEKLFF
TRBD2	.	TRBJ2-7	TRBV30	TGTGCCTGGAGTCCAAGCGGGACCTACTCGCGGCAGTACTTC	CAWSPSGTYSRQYF
TRBD2	few	TRBJ2-1	TRBV4-2	TGTGCCAGCAGAACCTTAGCCGGGGGGAATTACAATGAGCAGTTCTTC	CASRTLAGGNYNEQFF